Listed below are T cell receptor beta chains from one sample, sequenced in a study of T cell responses to AZD1222 COVID-19 vaccine. Clones were sequenced by immunoSEQ multiplex PCR, and TCRdb holds only the in-frame ones, with some missing. The repertoire holds more than 95,000 clones, with around 90% as singletons. The sample consisted of peripheral blood, taken on day 0 of MenACWY control vaccination. These receptors were taken from an adult in good health. The CDR3 runs from the conserved cysteine through the conserved F or W. The D gene is left open where the match is weak. Some rows have no size entry. The others give once, few or many, or a class for an expanded clone.

j_call	v_call	d_call	clone_size	cdr3_nt	cdr3_aa
TRBJ1-2	TRBV6-5	-	-	TGTGCCAGCAGGGGAGTAGACGGACTTAACTATGGCTACACCTTC	CASRGVDGLNYGYTF
TRBJ1-5	TRBV15	-	-	TGTGCCACCAGCAGAGATGGGAGCAATCAGCCCCAGCATTTT	CATSRDGSNQPQHF
TRBJ1-2	TRBV7-9	-	-	TGTGCCAGCAGCTCAAGACAGACCAACTATGGCTACACCTTC	CASSSRQTNYGYTF
TRBJ2-3	TRBV7-2	-	-	TGTGCCAGCACCAAACTCATACTCACAGATACGCAGTATTTT	CASTKLILTDTQYF
TRBJ2-7	TRBV20-1	TRBD2	few	TGCAGTGCGCGGGGGGACTACGAGCAGTACTTC	CSARGDYEQYF
TRBJ2-7	TRBV4-2	-	-	TGTGCCAGCAGCCAAGAGGATGGCAGCTACGAGCAGTACTTC	CASSQEDGSYEQYF
TRBJ2-3	TRBV10-3	-	-	TGTGCCATCAGTCCCGGGACGACCACAGATACGCAGTATTTT	CAISPGTTTDTQYF
TRBJ1-2	TRBV28	-	-	TGTGCCAGCCGGCGGTCGAGTTCCTATGGCTACACCTTC	CASRRSSSYGYTF
TRBJ2-3	TRBV19	-	once	TGTGCCACCGGGGTAGGGGTCGACCTGGATACGCAGTATTTT	CATGVGVDLDTQYF
TRBJ2-7	TRBV20-1	-	-	TGCAGTGCTAGTAACGCAGGGGTCTACGAGCAGTACTTC	CSASNAGVYEQYF
TRBJ1-2	TRBV5-1	-	-	TGCGCCAGCAGCTTCGAAAGGGTACGCTACACCTTC	CASSFERVRYTF
TRBJ2-5	TRBV1	-	-	TGCACCAGCAGCAAAGTTACTAGCGGGAGCCCCAGGCGAGAGACCCAGTACTTC	CTSSKVTSGSPRRETQYF
TRBJ1-6	TRBV5-4	-	-	TGTGCCAGCAGCTTGGAGCAGAATTATAATTCACCCCTCCACTTT	CASSLEQNYNSPLHF
TRBJ1-1	TRBV19	-	-	TGTGCCAGTAGTCCCACGAACACTGAAGCTTTCTTT	CASSPTNTEAFF
TRBJ1-1	TRBV6-6	-	-	TGTGCCAGCAGTTTTCAGGCGAACACTGAAGCTTTCTTT	CASSFQANTEAFF
TRBJ1-5	TRBV27	-	once	TGTGCCAGCAGTTTACGGGGAGGCAATCAGCCCCAGCATTTT	CASSLRGGNQPQHF
TRBJ2-7	TRBV28	TRBD2	-	TGTGCCAGCAGTACCCCTAGCGGGAGGGCTTCCTACGAGCAGTACTTC	CASSTPSGRASYEQYF
TRBJ2-1	TRBV7-8	TRBD1	-	TGTGCCAGCAGCTTCGGACAGGGGTTCGATGAGCAGTTCTTC	CASSFGQGFDEQFF
TRBJ2-1	TRBV7-7	TRBD2	-	TGTGCCAGCAGTAAGGCGGGAGGACCTAATGAGCAGTTCTTC	CASSKAGGPNEQFF
TRBJ1-5	TRBV19	TRBD1	-	TGTGCCAGTAGTATTGGGACAGGGAATCAGCCCCAGCATTTT	CASSIGTGNQPQHF
TRBJ2-3	TRBV28	-	-	TGTGCCAGCAGATTCAGGGGGGGCACAGATACGCAGTATTTT	CASRFRGGTDTQYF
TRBJ1-1	TRBV7-2	-	-	TGTGCCAGCAGCCTCGGCCCGGGGGCGCGCACTGAAGCTTTCTTT	CASSLGPGARTEAFF
TRBJ1-1	TRBV6-6	TRBD1	-	TGTGCCAGCAGGGGGGACAGGGGGAACACTGAAGCTTTCTTT	CASRGDRGNTEAFF
TRBJ1-5	TRBV18	TRBD1	-	TGTGCCAGCTCACGTCACAGGGGGGATCAGCCCCAGCATTTT	CASSRHRGDQPQHF
TRBJ1-2	TRBV6-5	TRBD1	-	TGTGCCAGCAGTCCCTACAGGGGAAGCTATGGCTACACCTTC	CASSPYRGSYGYTF
TRBJ1-2	TRBV28	-	-	TGTGCCAGCAGCCCCGGTCGTTATGGCTACACCTTC	CASSPGRYGYTF
TRBJ1-1	TRBV7-8	-	-	TGTGCCAGCAGACAAGTTTTGGAGGAAGCTTTCTTT	CASRQVLEEAFF
TRBJ1-2	TRBV7-9	TRBD1	-	TGTGCCAGCAGCTTAGTACAGGGGTTTGGCTACACCTTC	CASSLVQGFGYTF
TRBJ2-1	TRBV11-3	TRBD1	-	TGTGCCAGCAGCTTAGACCAGACAGGGTACAATGAGCAGTTCTTC	CASSLDQTGYNEQFF
TRBJ1-4	TRBV6-5	-	-	TGTGCCAGCAGTTCCCTGGTGGGGGGTGAAAAACTGTTTTTT	CASSSLVGGEKLFF
TRBJ2-5	TRBV19	TRBD2	once	TGTGCCAGTAGTTCAACTAGCGGGGGGATTAACCAAGAGACCCAGTACTTC	CASSSTSGGINQETQYF
TRBJ2-2	TRBV5-1	-	-	TGCGCCAGCAGCTTGGACTCTCGCACCGGGGAGCTGTTTTTT	CASSLDSRTGELFF
TRBJ2-3	TRBV4-3	-	-	TGCGCCAGCAGCCAAGAGGGACCCAGGGGTGGGGATACGCAGTATTTT	CASSQEGPRGGDTQYF
TRBJ2-3	TRBV3-1/TRBV3-2	-	-	TGTGCCAGCAGCTTCAGGGGAGCAGATACGCAGTATTTT	CASSFRGADTQYF
TRBJ1-2	TRBV6-4	TRBD1	few	TGTGCCAGCAGTGCCGTAGGGGGCGATTATGGCTACACCTTC	CASSAVGGDYGYTF
TRBJ1-3	TRBV4-2	-	-	TGTGCCAGCAGCCAAGCCCCGCAGGGCACCGGAAACACCATATATTTT	CASSQAPQGTGNTIYF
TRBJ2-1	TRBV18	TRBD2	-	TGTGCCAGCTCACCAAGGGTGGGACTAACCTACAATGAGCAGTTCTTC	CASSPRVGLTYNEQFF
TRBJ2-2	TRBV24-1	-	-	TGTGCCACCACGTCTACATCAGAGGGGAACACCGGGGAGCTGTTTTTT	CATTSTSEGNTGELFF
TRBJ2-7	TRBV10-3	TRBD1	-	TGTGCCACCAAAGCGGACAGGACCGTCTACGAGCAGTACTTC	CATKADRTVYEQYF
TRBJ2-5	TRBV11-1	TRBD2	-	TGTGCCAGCAGCCTCGGGGGGAGGCCCGAAGAGACCCAGTACTTC	CASSLGGRPEETQYF
TRBJ1-1	TRBV14	-	few	TGTGCCAGCAGCCAACAGGGGTGGACCACTGAAGCTTTCTTT	CASSQQGWTTEAFF
TRBJ1-5	TRBV4-1	-	-	TGCGCCAGCAGCCGAACAGGGAAGGATCAGCCCCAGCATTTT	CASSRTGKDQPQHF
TRBJ1-1	TRBV2	-	-	TGTGCCGGCGGGTTGTCGAACACTGAAGCTTTCTTT	CAGGLSNTEAFF
TRBJ1-2	TRBV10-3	-	-	TGTGCCATCAGTGAGTCCCCCGGGACATATGGCTACACCTTC	CAISESPGTYGYTF
TRBJ2-1	TRBV13	-	-	TGTGCCAGCAGCTTAGGCTTTATAATAGCGGACCGATACAATGAGCAGTTCTTC	CASSLGFIIADRYNEQFF
TRBJ1-5	TRBV7-9	-	few	TGTGCCAGCAGCCCCGGGGCAGATAATCAGCCCCAGCATTTT	CASSPGADNQPQHF
TRBJ1-5	TRBV19	-	-	TGTGCCAGTAGTATAGTCAGGGGAAATCAGCCCCAGCATTTT	CASSIVRGNQPQHF
TRBJ2-1	TRBV2	-	-	TGTGCCAGCAGTTTGGCCAAAGGGCGCGAGCAGTTCTTC	CASSLAKGREQFF
TRBJ1-2	TRBV7-8	-	-	TGTGCCAGCAGCTCTACCCGTAACTATGGCTACACCTTC	CASSSTRNYGYTF
TRBJ2-1	TRBV7-9	-	-	TGTGCCAGCAGCTTTAGGGGTAATGAGCAGTTCTTC	CASSFRGNEQFF
TRBJ2-3	TRBV6-5	-	few	TGTGCCAGCAGTTACGGCGACAGCACAGATACGCAGTATTTT	CASSYGDSTDTQYF